The 31 T cell receptor beta chains below all came from one sample that was sequenced in a study of blood T cell repertoires in COVID-19 (dated by TCRdb to the early 2020s). The protocol used for the library was the immunoSEQ multiplex PCR assay. This is the immuneACCESS table as TCRdb keeps it, with only in-frame sequences that have V and J called. A part of the clones is gone; compared with another copy, unresolved V genes explain less than half, and the rest is unexplained. A total of fewer than 400,000 clones appear in this sample, about 90% of them only once. The ten largest clones add up to 1.8% of the sample. The sample comprised peripheral blood. These receptors all come from a woman aged 25 to 39 with COVID-19, enrolled during active disease.

The chain couples TRBV6-5 to TRBJ1-6; 8 nucleotides line up with TRBD1. Germline V lookup: CDR1 MNHEY, CDR2 SVGAGI. Germline trimming cut 11 bases from V and 10 bases from J; bases unmatched to any gene: 10. The CDR3 is 13 amino acids. The DNA for the CDR3 is TGTGCCGCTTCGTCAGGGGGCCCCTCACCCCTCCACTTT. It codes for CAASSGGPSPLHF.

The chain carries TRBV7-2 and TRBJ2-1; the D gene is possibly TRBD2 (6 bases). CDR3 size: 15 residues. Germline lookup yields CDR1 SGHTA and CDR2 FQGNSA. Between the trimmed V and J ends, which lost 3 bases and 0 bases, there was a span of 9 bases. CDR3 sequence: CASSLAGNSYNEQFF. CDR3 nucleotides: TGTGCCAGCAGCTTGGCGGGGAACTCCTACAATGAGCAGTTCTTC.

This chain joins TRBV3-1 (or the pseudogene TRBV3-2) and TRBJ2-1; TRBD2 matches at 7 bases. The CDR3 has 14 residues. Losses at the gene ends were 2 bases for V and 2 bases for J; bases not matched to a gene: 0. Germline V gene sequence: CDR1 LGHDT, CDR2 YNNKEL (reference sequence). The CDR3 protein is CASSQRGAYNEQFF. The DNA for the CDR3 is TGTGCCAGCAGCCAACGGGGGGCCTACAATGAGCAGTTCTTC.

The sample holds one count of this clone. The chain joins TRBV5-1 to TRBJ2-7; D is unresolved. V was clipped by 0 bases and J by 3 bases, with 10 bases between them. This CDR3 is 14 amino acids long. CDR1 is SGHRS, CDR2 YFSETQ, per germline. For the CDR3, the DNA is TGCGCCAGCAGCTTGGTGGCTGGCAGCTACGAGCAGTACGTC. It specifies CASSLVAGSYEQYV.

V and J are TRBV6-5 and TRBJ2-7; 9 bases are shared with TRBD2. The CDR3 is made up of 15 amino acids. Germline V gives CDR1 MNHEY, CDR2 SVGAGI. The V and J ends lost 7 bases and 0 bases, in that order; junction bases with no gene match: 7. The CDR3 sequence: CASTLTSGSSYEQYV. The CDR3 DNA follows: TGTGCCAGCACCCTGACTAGCGGCAGCTCCTACGAGCAGTACGTC.

The genes are TRBV3-1 (or the pseudogene TRBV3-2) and TRBJ1-2; a weak D match, TRBD1 (6 bases). The CDR3 totals 20 residues. Germline CDR1 LGHDT, CDR2 YNNKEL (reference sequence). Trimming took off 1 base at V and 0 bases at J, with 24 bases between the two ends. The CDR3 sequence: CASSQGGPFGMDLTNYGYTF. The CDR3 DNA reads as TGTGCCAGCAGCCAAGGGGGGCCCTTTGGGATGGATCTAACTAACTATGGCTACACCTTC.

This chain connects TRBV4-1 to TRBJ2-1, with 8 bases aligning to TRBD2. Germline-derived CDR1 and CDR2 are MGHRA and YSYEKL. After removal of 3 bases from V and 9 bases from J, the junction contained 13 bases not matched to a gene. The CDR3 contains 16 residues. CDR3 sequence (DNA): TGCGCCAGCAGCCAGCCGGGACTAGGAACTCGCCGTGAGCAGTTCTTC. Translation: CASSQPGLGTRREQFF.

Only a few counts were recorded for this clone. This rearrangement joins TRBV6-5 to TRBJ1-4, with 8 bases aligning to TRBD1. This CDR3 has 15 amino acids. The J segment lost 7 bases and the V segment lost 10 bases, leaving 14 bases of the junction unmatched. Germline V gene data show CDR1 as MNHEY and CDR2 as SVGAGI. CDR3 nucleotides: TGTGCCACCGGGGCCGGACAGGGCTGGAGTGAAAAACTGTTTTTT. This sequence encodes CATGAGQGWSEKLFF.

The chain recombines TRBV9 with TRBJ2-2, with 11 bases matching TRBD2. Trimming cost V 4 bases and J 4 bases; bases outside gene matches: 12. Germline CDR1 reads SGDLS; CDR2 reads YYNGEE. The CDR3 consists of 18 residues. For the CDR3, the DNA is TGTGCCAGCAGCCTACGAGATAGCGGGGGGGCCGGCACCGGGGAGCTGTTTTTT. Translation gives CASSLRDSGGAGTGELFF.

The chain combines TRBV19 with TRBJ1-5; D perhaps matches TRBD1 (5 bases). CDR1 is LNHDA, CDR2 SQIVND, per germline (reference sequence). V shed 6 bases and J shed 3 bases, with 9 bases lying between them. This CDR3 is 13 amino acids long. As DNA, the CDR3 is TGTGCCAGTAGGACAGACCCCAATCAGCCCCAGCATTTT. This sequence encodes CASRTDPNQPQHF.

In this sample, this clone turned up a few times. The CDR3 DNA reads TGTGCCAGCAGCCCTGGGGGGGCCTACAATCAGCCCCAGCATTTT. It encodes CASSPGGAYNQPQHF. The chain is built from TRBV7-9 and TRBJ1-5; TRBD1 might be the D (6 bases). From germline, CDR1 is SEHNR and CDR2 FQNEAQ (reference sequence). CDR3 length equals 15 residues. V lost 5 bases to trimming and J lost 3 bases, with 14 bases between them.

This clone was seen just once. The chain is built from TRBV3-1 (or the pseudogene TRBV3-2) and TRBJ1-2, with 9 nucleotides matching TRBD1. Germline CDR1 is LGHDT and CDR2 is YNNKEL (reference sequence). CDR3 length equals 16 residues. Trimming removed 2 bases from V and 8 bases from J; junction bases left unmatched: 12. The CDR3 sequence: CASSQRSGTGIGGYTF. The CDR3 DNA reads as TGTGCCAGCAGCCAACGCTCCGGGACAGGGATTGGGGGCTACACCTTC.

The gene calls are TRBV30 and TRBJ1-2; TRBD1 agrees at 7 bases. There are 12 residues in the CDR3. V shed 4 bases and J 4 bases; nucleotides not matched to a gene: 3. Germline V CDR1 and CDR2: GTSNPN, SVGIG (reference sequence). CDR3 protein: CAWIRGFYGYTF. The DNA of the CDR3 is TGTGCCTGGATCAGGGGGTTCTATGGCTACACCTTC.

This clone was seen a single time. The gene calls are TRBV18 and TRBJ1-4; tentative D call: TRBD1 (6 bases). V lost 3 bases, J lost 8 bases, and 16 bases lay in between. The CDR3 length is 15 residues. In germline, CDR1 is KGHSH, CDR2 LQKENI. The CDR3 region is CASSPRTAQREKLFF. Here the CDR3 DNA reads TGTGCCAGCTCACCGCGGACAGCCCAAAGAGAAAAACTGTTTTTT.

The rearrangement joins TRBV6-5 to TRBJ1-6, with D perhaps matching TRBD1 (6 bases). The CDR3 runs to 12 residues. CDR1 is MNHEY and CDR2 is SVGAGI in the germline V gene. Trimming took 6 bases from V and 9 from J, leaving 9 bases between them. In DNA form, the CDR3 reads TGTGCCAGCAGACAGGGCACTTCACCCCTCCACTTT. Translated, it gives CASRQGTSPLHF.

The chain carries TRBV10-3 and TRBJ1-6; D is undetermined. This CDR3 comprises 11 residues. The ends were cut back, 9 bases at V and 14 bases at J, with 14 bases in the middle. Germline V gene data show CDR1 as ENHRY and CDR2 as SYGVKD. For the CDR3, the DNA is TGTGCCATACGGTTGGGCGATACCCTCCACTTT. Its protein is CAIRLGDTLHF.

V gene TRBV3-1 (or the pseudogene TRBV3-2) combines with J gene TRBJ1-5; no clear D. Germline-derived CDR1 and CDR2 are LGHDT and YNNKEL (reference sequence). V was shortened by 4 bases and J by 6 bases, with 10 bases between the two germline ends. The CDR3 has 13 amino acids. CDR3 loop: CASSLVAGQPQHF. CDR3 DNA: TGTGCCAGCAGCCTAGTGGCGGGTCAGCCCCAGCATTTT.

A few counts support this clone. The CDR3 DNA follows: TGTGCCAGTAGTGAGTCCGGAACAGGGGGCATCAAAGCTTTCTTT. Its translation: CASSESGTGGIKAFF. The rearrangement links TRBV19 to TRBJ1-1; 9 bases agree with TRBD1. V lost 5 bases to trimming and J lost 9 bases; unmatched junction nucleotides: 13. The CDR3 runs to 15 residues. In germline, CDR1 is LNHDA, CDR2 SQIVND (reference sequence).

This chain connects TRBV9 to TRBJ1-5, with 11 bases lining up with TRBD1. Germline-derived CDR1 and CDR2 are SGDLS and YYNGEE. The V segment lost 7 bases and the J segment 6 bases; nucleotides outside the gene matches: 6. The CDR3 is 14 residues long. As DNA, the CDR3 is TGTGCCAGCGGACAGGGGGCCCTTAGTCAGCCCCAGCATTTT. Translating gives CASGQGALSQPQHF.

CDR3 in amino acids: CASSLAAGQGTNTEAFF. The CDR3 region has the DNA TGCGCCAGCAGCTTGGCCGCGGGACAGGGTACAAACACTGAAGCTTTCTTT. The chain uses TRBV5-1 and TRBJ1-1; 9 nucleotides agree with TRBD1. Germline V gene sequence: CDR1 SGHRS, CDR2 YFSETQ. V shed 0 bases, J shed 2 bases, and the junction held 8 bases outside the gene matches. The CDR3 is 17 residues long.

This clone was picked up a small number of times. The sample holds other DNA sequences that translate to the same CDR3. This sequence joins TRBV19 and TRBJ1-2; TRBD1 is a possible D gene (5 bases). Trimming left V 3 bases short and J 2 bases short, with 7 bases between. Germline CDR1 and CDR2: LNHDA and SQIVND (reference sequence). This CDR3 contains 13 residues. Here the CDR3 DNA reads TGTGCCAGTAGTATGTCAGGGAACTATGGCTACACCTTC. Its translation is CASSMSGNYGYTF.

This clone was observed a single time. CDR3 residues: CASSINSPGNTEAFF. The DNA for the CDR3 is TGTGCCAGTAGTATTAATTCACCAGGGAACACTGAAGCTTTCTTT. The V call is TRBV19, the J call TRBJ1-1; D gene uncertain. The CDR3 loop spans 15 amino acids. V lost 3 bases and J 1 base, leaving 12 bases between the germline ends. Looked up from germline, CDR1 is LNHDA and CDR2 is SQIVND (reference sequence).

CDR3 sequence (DNA): TGTGCCAGCAGCCTGCACCGGGACAGGGTTATGGCCGGGGAGCTGTTTTTT. Protein: CASSLHRDRVMAGELFF. J is TRBJ2-2 and V is TRBV7-2, with 9 bases lining up with TRBD1. J lost 6 bases, V lost 5 bases, and 13 bases had no gene match. The CDR3 has 17 residues. CDR1 SGHTA and CDR2 FQGNSA come from the germline V gene.

The genes are TRBV30 and TRBJ1-1, with 9 bases fitting TRBD1. The CDR3 has 13 amino acids. CDR1 is GTSNPN, CDR2 SVGIG, per germline (reference sequence). V lost 3 bases to trimming and J lost 5 bases; unmatched junction nucleotides: 4. The CDR3 is CAWRDRGRTEAFF. The CDR3 DNA is TGTGCCTGGAGGGACAGGGGAAGGACTGAAGCTTTCTTT.

V usage is TRBV4-1 and J usage is TRBJ1-1; maybe TRBD1 (6 bases). The V and J ends lost 1 base and 4 bases respectively, with 13 bases between them. This CDR3 is 15 amino acids long. Per germline, CDR1 MGHRA and CDR2 YSYEKL. The CDR3 loop is CASSQGGLMGTEAFF. The CDR3 DNA reads TGCGCCAGCAGCCAAGGGGGGCTGATGGGCACTGAAGCTTTCTTT.

The CDR3, as DNA: TGTGCCAGCTCAAGGGACAGGGTGAACACTGAAGCTTTCTTT. Translation gives CASSRDRVNTEAFF. The J gene is TRBJ1-1, the V gene TRBV18; TRBD1 matches at 9 bases. The CDR3 covers 14 residues. Germline V gives CDR1 KGHSH, CDR2 LQKENI. The V and J ends lost 5 bases and 0 bases, in that order; junction bases with no gene match: 1.

The CDR3 spells CASSLTSGGRDTQYF. The CDR3 DNA reads TGTGCCAGCTCATTGACTAGCGGGGGACGGGATACGCAGTATTTT. The chain is built from TRBV18 and TRBJ2-3; 12 bases are shared with TRBD2. CDR1 KGHSH and CDR2 LQKENI come from the germline V gene. V shed 5 bases, J shed 6 bases, and the junction held 6 bases outside the gene matches. This CDR3 has 15 amino acids.

V is TRBV5-4 and J is TRBJ2-7; 13 positions agree with TRBD2. CDR1 and CDR2 (germline): SGHNT, YYREEE (reference sequence). CDR3 length equals 15 residues. V lost 2 bases, J lost 2 bases, and 1 base stayed unmatched. The CDR3 loop is CASSFGTSGTYEQYF. The CDR3 DNA reads as TGTGCCAGCAGCTTCGGGACTAGCGGGACCTACGAGCAGTACTTC.

The chain combines TRBV27 with TRBJ2-7; TRBD1 agrees at 9 bases. Losses at the gene ends were 3 bases for V and 0 bases for J; bases not matched to a gene: 3. The germline V gene has CDR1 MNHEY and CDR2 SMNVEV (reference sequence). The CDR3 loop spans 15 amino acids. CDR3 DNA sequence: TGTGCCAGCAGTTTCGGGACAGGGAACTCCTACGAGCAGTACTTC. Protein: CASSFGTGNSYEQYF.

The chain joins TRBV6-6 to TRBJ1-1; weak D call: TRBD1 (5 bases). CDR1 is MNHNY and CDR2 is SVGAGI in the germline V gene (reference sequence). This CDR3 comprises 17 residues. V was shortened by 5 bases and J by 2 bases, with 21 bases between the two germline ends. The CDR3: CASSPSGKGRENTEAFF. The CDR3, as DNA: TGTGCCAGCAGTCCCTCAGGGAAGGGGCGGGAAAACACTGAAGCTTTCTTT.

Of note for this clone: The same CDR3 also results from other DNA sequences found in this sample. The genes are TRBV7-2 and TRBJ2-1; TRBD1 aligns across 9 bases. Trimming took 4 bases from V and 1 from J; bases not matched to a gene: 2. This CDR3 region has 15 residues. Germline loops: CDR1 SGHTA, CDR2 FQGNSA. This CDR3 is CASSSDRGSYNEQFF. CDR3 coding DNA: TGTGCCAGCAGCTCAGACAGGGGGTCCTACAATGAGCAGTTCTTC. Variable domain in full (rest from reference TRBV7-2 and TRBJ2-1): GAGVSQSPSNKVTEKGKDVELRCDPISGHTALYWYRQSLGQGLEFLIYFQGNSAPDKSGLPSDRFSAERTGGSVSTLTIQRTQQEDSAVYLCASSSDRGSYNEQFFGPGTRLTVL.